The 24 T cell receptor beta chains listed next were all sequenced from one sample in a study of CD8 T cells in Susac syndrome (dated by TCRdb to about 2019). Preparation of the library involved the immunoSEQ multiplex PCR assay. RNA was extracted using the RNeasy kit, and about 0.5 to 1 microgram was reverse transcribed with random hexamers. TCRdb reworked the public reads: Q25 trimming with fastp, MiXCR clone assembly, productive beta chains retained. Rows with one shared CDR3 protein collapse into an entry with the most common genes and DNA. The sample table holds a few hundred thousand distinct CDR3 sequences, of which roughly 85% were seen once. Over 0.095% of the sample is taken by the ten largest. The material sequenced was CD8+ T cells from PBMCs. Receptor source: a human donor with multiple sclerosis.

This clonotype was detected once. CDR3 loop: CASSAPLGAGGALDEQFF. The CDR3 coding sequence is TGTGCCAGCAGCGCCCCCCTCGGGGCGGGAGGGGCTTTGGATGAGCAGTTCTTC. This chain connects TRBV9 to TRBJ2-1; 9 bases are shared with TRBD2. Looked up from germline, CDR1 is SGDLS and CDR2 is YYNGEE. The J segment lost 8 bases and the V segment lost 3 bases, leaving 18 bases of the junction unmatched. This CDR3 region has 18 residues.

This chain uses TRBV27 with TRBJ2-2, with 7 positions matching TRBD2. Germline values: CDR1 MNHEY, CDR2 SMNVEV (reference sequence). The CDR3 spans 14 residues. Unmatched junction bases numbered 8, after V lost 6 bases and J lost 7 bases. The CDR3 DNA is TGTGCCAGCAGCCCCGTTCCGGGGGGCGGGGAGCTGTTTTTT. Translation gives CASSPVPGGGELFF.

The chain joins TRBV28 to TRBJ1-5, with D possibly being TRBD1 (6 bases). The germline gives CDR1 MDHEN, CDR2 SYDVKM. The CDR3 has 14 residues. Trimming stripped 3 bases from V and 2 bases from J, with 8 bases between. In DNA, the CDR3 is TGTGCCAGCAGTTTCCGGACAGGCAATCAGCCCCAGCATTTT. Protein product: CASSFRTGNQPQHF.

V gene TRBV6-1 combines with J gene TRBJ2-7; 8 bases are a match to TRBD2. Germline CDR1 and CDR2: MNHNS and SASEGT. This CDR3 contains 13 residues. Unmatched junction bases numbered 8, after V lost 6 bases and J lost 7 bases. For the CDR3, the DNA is TGTGCCAGCAGCCACCAAGCGGGAGTTGAGCAGTACTTC. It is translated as CASSHQAGVEQYF.

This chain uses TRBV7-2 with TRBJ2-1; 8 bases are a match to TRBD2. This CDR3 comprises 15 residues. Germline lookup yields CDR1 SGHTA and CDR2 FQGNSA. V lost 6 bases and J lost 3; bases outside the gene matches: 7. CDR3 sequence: CASRPASGHYNEQFF. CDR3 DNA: TGTGCCAGCAGACCAGCTAGCGGGCACTACAATGAGCAGTTCTTC.

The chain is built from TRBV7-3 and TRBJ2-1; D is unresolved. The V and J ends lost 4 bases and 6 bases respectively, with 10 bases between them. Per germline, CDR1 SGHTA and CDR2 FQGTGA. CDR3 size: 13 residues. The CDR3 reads CASSYRPLNEQFF. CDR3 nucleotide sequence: TGTGCCAGCAGCTACCGCCCCCTCAATGAGCAGTTCTTC.

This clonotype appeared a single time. In nucleotides, the CDR3 is TGTGCCAGCAGTTATCAGGGGGCGGGTGCTGAAGCTTTCTTT. This gives the protein CASSYQGAGAEAFF. The V call is TRBV27, the J call TRBJ1-1; TRBD1 matches at 8 bases. CDR1 MNHEY and CDR2 SMNVEV come from the germline V gene (reference sequence). CDR3 length equals 14 residues. The ends lost 4 bases at V and 6 bases at J; junction bases unmatched: 7.

CDR3 DNA sequence: TGTGCCATCACGAGGGGTTACATGAACACTGAAGCTTTCTTT. Protein product: CAITRGYMNTEAFF. The chain recombines TRBV27 with TRBJ1-1, with D maybe TRBD1 (5 bases). Germline lookup yields CDR1 MNHEY and CDR2 SMNVEV (reference sequence). The length of the CDR3 is 14 residues. Trimming cost V 10 bases and J 0 bases, with 15 bases left between them.

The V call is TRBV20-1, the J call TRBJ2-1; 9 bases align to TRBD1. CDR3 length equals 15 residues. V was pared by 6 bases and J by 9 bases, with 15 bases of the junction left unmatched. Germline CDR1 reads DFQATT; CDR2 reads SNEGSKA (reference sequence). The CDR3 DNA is TGCAGTGCATGGACAGGGGAAAACTTCTCTCCTGAGCAGTTCTTC. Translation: CSAWTGENFSPEQFF.

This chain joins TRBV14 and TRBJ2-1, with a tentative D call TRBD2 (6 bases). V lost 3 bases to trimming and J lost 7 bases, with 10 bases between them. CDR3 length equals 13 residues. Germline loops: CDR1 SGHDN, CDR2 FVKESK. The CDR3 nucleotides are TGTGCCAGCAGCCACGGGAGTGGTAATGAGCAGTTCTTC. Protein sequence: CASSHGSGNEQFF.

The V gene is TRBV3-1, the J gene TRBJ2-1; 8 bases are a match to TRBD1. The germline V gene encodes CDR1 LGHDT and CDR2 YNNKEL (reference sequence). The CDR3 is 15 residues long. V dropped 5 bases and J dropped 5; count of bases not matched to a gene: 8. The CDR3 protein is CASSVQGVFHNEQFF. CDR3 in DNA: TGTGCCAGCAGCGTACAGGGGGTTTTCCACAATGAGCAGTTCTTC.

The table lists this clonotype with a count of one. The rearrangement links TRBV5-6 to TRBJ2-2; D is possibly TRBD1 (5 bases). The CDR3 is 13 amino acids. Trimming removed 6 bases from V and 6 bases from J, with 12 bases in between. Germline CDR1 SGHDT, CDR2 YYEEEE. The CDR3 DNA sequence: TGTGCCAGCAAAAGTAAGGGGTCCGGGGAGCTGTTTTTT. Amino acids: CASKSKGSGELFF.

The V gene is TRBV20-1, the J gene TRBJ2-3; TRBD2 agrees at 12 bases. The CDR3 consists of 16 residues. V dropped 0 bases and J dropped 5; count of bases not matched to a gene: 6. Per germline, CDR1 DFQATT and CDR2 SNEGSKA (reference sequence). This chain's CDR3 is CSAREGPGLAGDTQYF. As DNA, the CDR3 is TGCAGTGCTAGAGAGGGGCCGGGACTAGCGGGAGATACGCAGTATTTT.

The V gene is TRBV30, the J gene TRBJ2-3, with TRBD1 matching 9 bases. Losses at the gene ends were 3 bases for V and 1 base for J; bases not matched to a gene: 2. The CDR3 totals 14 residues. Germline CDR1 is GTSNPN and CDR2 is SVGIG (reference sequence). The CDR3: CAWRGQGGTDTQYF. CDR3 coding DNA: TGTGCCTGGAGGGGACAGGGAGGCACAGATACGCAGTATTTT.

Here the CDR3 DNA reads TGTGCCAGCAGCCTCGGACAGGGGGCGATCACCGGGGAGCTGTTTTTT. It encodes CASSLGQGAITGELFF. This chain uses TRBV14 with TRBJ2-2; 11 bases align to TRBD1. Germline V lookup: CDR1 SGHDN, CDR2 FVKESK. V lost 4 bases, J lost 4 bases, and 5 bases stayed unmatched. CDR3 length: 16 amino acids.

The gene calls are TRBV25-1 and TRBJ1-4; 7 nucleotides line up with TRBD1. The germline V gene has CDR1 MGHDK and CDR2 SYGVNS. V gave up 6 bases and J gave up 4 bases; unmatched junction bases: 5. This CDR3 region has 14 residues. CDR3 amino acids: CASRRTGLNEKLFF. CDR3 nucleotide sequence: TGTGCCAGCAGAAGGACAGGACTTAATGAAAAACTGTTTTTT.

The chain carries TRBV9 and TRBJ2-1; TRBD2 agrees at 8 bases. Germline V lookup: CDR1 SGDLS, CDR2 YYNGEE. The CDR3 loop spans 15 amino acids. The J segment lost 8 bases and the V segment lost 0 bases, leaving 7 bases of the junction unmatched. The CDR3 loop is CASSVGGRLGDEQFF. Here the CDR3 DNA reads TGTGCCAGCAGCGTAGGCGGGAGGCTGGGGGATGAGCAGTTCTTC.

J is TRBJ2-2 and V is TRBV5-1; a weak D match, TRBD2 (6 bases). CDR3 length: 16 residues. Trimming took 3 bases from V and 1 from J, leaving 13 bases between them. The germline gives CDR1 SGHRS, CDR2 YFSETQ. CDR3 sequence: CASSSPSGENTGELFF. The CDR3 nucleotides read TGCGCCAGCAGCTCTCCGTCGGGGGAGAACACCGGGGAGCTGTTTTTT.

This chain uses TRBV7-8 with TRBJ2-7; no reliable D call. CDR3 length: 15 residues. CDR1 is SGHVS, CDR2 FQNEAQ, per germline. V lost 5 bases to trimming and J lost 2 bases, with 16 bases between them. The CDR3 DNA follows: TGTGCCAGCAGCCCAGTATTATTACCCACCTACGAGCAGTACTTC. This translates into CASSPVLLPTYEQYF.

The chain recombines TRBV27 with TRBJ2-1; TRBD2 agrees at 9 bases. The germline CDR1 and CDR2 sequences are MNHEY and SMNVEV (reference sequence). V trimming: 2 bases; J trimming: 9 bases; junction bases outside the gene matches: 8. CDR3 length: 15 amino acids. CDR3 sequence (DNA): TGTGCCAGCAGTTTAAGGCGGGAGGGCCTCAGTGAGCAGTTCTTC. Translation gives CASSLRREGLSEQFF.

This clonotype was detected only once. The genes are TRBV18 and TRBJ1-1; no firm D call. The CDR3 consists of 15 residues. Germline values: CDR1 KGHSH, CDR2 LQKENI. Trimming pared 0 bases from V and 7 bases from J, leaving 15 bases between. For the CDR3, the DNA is TGTGCCAGCTCACCACCGAGTCCGGGGTCGATTGAAGCTTTCTTT. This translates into CASSPPSPGSIEAFF. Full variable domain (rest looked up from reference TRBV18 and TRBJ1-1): NAGVMQNPRHLVRRRGQEARLRCSPMKGHSHVYWYRQLPEEGLKFMVYLQKENIIDESGMPKERFSAEFPKEGPSILRIQQVVRGDSAAYFCASSPPSPGSIEAFFGQGTRLTVV.

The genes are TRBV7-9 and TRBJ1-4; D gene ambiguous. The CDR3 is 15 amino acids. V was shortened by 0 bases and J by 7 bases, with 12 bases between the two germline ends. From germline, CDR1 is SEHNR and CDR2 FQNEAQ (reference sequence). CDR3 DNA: TGTGCCAGCAGCTTAGCCGGGCAAAGAGCTGAAAAACTGTTTTTT. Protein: CASSLAGQRAEKLFF. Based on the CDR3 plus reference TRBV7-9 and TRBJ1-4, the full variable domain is DTGVSQNPRHKITKRGQNVTFRCDPISEHNRLYWYRQTLGQGPEFLTYFQNEAQLEKSRLLSDRFSAERPKGSFSTLEIQRTEQGDSAMYLCASSLAGQRAEKLFFGSGTQLSVL.

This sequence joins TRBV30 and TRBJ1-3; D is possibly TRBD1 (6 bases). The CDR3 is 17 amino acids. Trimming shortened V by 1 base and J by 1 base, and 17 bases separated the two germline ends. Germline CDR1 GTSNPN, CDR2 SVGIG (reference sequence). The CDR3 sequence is CAWSAPDRSFSGNTIYF. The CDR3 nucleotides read TGTGCCTGGAGTGCCCCCGACAGGTCTTTTTCTGGAAACACCATATATTTT.

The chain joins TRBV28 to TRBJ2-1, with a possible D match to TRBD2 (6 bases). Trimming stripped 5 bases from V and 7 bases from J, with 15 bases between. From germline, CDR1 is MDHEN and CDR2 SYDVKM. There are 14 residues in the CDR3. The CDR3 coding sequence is TGTGCCAGCAGTGGGCGGGATATGGGGAATGAGCAGTTCTTC. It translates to CASSGRDMGNEQFF.